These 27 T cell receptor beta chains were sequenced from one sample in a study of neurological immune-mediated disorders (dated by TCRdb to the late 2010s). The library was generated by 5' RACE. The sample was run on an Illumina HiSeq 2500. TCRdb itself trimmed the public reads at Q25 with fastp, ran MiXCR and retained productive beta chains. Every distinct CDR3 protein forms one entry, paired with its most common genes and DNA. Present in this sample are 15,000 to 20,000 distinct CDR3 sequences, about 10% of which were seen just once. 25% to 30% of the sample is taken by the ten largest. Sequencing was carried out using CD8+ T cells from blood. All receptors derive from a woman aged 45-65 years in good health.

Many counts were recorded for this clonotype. Here the CDR3 reads CASSETSGGAYEQYF. CDR3 sequence (DNA): TGTGCCAGCAGTGAAACTAGCGGGGGGGCCTACGAGCAGTACTTC. The rearrangement links TRBV2 to TRBJ2-7; 13 bases align to TRBD2. J lost 2 bases, V lost 2 bases, and 0 bases had no gene match. Germline CDR1 SNHLY, CDR2 FYNNEI. The CDR3 has 15 amino acids. Combining the CDR3 with reference TRBV2 and TRBJ2-7 gives the whole variable domain EPEVTQTPSHQVTQMGQEVILRCVPISNHLYFYWYRQILGQKVEFLVSFYNNEISEKSEIFDDQFSVERPDGSNFTLKIRSTKLEDSAMYFCASSETSGGAYEQYFGPGTRLTVT.

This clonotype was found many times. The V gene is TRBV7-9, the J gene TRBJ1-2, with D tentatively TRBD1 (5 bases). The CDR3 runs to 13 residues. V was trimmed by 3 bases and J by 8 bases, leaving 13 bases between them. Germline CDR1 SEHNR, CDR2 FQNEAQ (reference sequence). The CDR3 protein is CASSLGPIVGYTF. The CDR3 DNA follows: TGTGCCAGCAGCTTGGGGCCTATCGTCGGCTACACCTTC.

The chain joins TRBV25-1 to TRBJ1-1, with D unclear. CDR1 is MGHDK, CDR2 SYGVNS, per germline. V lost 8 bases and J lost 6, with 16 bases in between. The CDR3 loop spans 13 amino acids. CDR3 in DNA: TGTGCCAGCCGAAGGGATCCGGTAGCTGAAGCTTTCTTT. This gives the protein CASRRDPVAEAFF.

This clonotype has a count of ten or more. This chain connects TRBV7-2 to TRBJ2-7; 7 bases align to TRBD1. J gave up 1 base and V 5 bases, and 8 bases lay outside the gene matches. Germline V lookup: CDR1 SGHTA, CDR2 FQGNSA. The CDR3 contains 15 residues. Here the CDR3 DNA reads TGTGCCAGCAGCCCGGGACAGAAACCTTCCTACGAGCAGTACTTC. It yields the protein CASSPGQKPSYEQYF.

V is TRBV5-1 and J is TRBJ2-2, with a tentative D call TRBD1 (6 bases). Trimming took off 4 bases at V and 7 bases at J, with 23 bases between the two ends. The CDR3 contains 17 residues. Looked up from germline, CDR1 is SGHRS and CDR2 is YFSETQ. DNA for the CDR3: TGCGCCAGCAGCCGAACCGGGACCCCAAGCAGGGGCGGGGAGCTGTTTTTT. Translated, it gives CASSRTGTPSRGGELFF.

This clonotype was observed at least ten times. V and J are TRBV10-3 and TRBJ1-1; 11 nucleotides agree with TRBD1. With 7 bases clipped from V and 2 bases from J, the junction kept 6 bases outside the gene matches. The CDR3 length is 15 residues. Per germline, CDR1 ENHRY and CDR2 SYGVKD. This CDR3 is CAITTDRGQNTEAFF. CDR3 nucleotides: TGTGCCATCACCACGGACAGGGGGCAAAACACTGAAGCTTTCTTT.

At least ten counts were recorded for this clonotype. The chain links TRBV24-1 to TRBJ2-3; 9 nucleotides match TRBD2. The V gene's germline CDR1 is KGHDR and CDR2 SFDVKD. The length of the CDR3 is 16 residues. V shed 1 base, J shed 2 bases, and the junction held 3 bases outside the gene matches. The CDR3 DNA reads TGTGCCACCAGTGATTTCGCGGGGGGGCCCACAGATACGCAGTATTTT. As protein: CATSDFAGGPTDTQYF.

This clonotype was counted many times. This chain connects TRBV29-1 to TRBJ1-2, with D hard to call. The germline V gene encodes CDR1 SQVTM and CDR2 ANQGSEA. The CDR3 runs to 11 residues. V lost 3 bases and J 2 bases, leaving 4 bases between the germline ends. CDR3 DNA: TGCAGCGTTGAGGGCAACTATGGCTACACCTTC. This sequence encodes CSVEGNYGYTF.

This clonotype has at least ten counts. CDR3 sequence (DNA): TGTGCCAGCAGTTACGGGGGTTTGACCTACGAGCAGTACTTC. Amino acid sequence: CASSYGGLTYEQYF. The V and J genes are TRBV6-2 or TRBV6-3 and TRBJ2-7, with D possibly being TRBD1 or TRBD2 (5 bases each). V was clipped by 2 bases and J by 2 bases, with 10 bases between them. The CDR3 totals 14 residues. The germline V gene has CDR1 MNHEY and CDR2 SVGEGT.

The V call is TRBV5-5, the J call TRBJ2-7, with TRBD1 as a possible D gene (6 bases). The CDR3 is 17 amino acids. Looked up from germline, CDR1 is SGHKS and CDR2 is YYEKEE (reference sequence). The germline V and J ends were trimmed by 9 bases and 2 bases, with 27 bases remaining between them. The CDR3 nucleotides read TGTGCCATCGGCCCCGTTCCGGGACAAGGGTATCCCTACGAGCAGTACTTC. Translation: CAIGPVPGQGYPYEQYF.

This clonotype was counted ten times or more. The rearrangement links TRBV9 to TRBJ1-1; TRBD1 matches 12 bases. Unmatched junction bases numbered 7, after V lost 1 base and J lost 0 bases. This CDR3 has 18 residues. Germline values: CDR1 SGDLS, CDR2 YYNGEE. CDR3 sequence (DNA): TGTGCCAGCAGCGTACCGGGACAGGGGGCTGGCATGAACACTGAAGCTTTCTTT. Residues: CASSVPGQGAGMNTEAFF.

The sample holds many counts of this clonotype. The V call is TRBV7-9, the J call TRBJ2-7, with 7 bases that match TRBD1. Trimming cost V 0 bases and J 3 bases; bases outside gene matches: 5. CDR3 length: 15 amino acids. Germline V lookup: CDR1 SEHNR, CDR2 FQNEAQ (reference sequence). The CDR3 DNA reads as TGTGCCAGCAGCTTAGCGCTGGGGGACAGCTACGAGCAGTACTTC. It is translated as CASSLALGDSYEQYF.

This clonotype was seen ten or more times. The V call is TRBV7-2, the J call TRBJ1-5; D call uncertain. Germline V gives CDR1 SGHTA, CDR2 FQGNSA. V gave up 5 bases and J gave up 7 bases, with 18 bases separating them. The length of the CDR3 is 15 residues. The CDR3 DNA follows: TGTGCCAGCAGCCCCTCGGGCGGGGAATGGCAGCCCCAGCATTTT. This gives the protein CASSPSGGEWQPQHF.

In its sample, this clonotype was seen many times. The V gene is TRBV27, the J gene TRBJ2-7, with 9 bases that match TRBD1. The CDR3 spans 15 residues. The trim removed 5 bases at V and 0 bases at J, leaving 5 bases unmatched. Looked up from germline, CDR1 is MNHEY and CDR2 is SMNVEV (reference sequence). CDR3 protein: CASSHRTGASYEQYF. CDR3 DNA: TGTGCCAGCAGTCATCGGACAGGGGCCTCCTACGAGCAGTACTTC.

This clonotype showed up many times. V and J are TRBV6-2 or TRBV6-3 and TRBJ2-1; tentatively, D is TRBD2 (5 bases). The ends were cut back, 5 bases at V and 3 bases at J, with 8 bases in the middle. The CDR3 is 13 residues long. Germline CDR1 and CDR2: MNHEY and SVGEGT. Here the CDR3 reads CASSQLDYNEQFF. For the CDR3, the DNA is TGTGCCAGCAGTCAACTAGACTACAATGAGCAGTTCTTC.

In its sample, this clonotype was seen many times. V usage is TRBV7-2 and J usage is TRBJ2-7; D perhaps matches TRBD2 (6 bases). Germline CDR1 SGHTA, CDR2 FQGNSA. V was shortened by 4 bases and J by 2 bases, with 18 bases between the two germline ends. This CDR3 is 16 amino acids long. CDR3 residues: CASSWGTPEDPYEQYF. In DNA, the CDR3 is TGTGCCAGCAGCTGGGGGACTCCCGAGGACCCCTACGAGCAGTACTTC.

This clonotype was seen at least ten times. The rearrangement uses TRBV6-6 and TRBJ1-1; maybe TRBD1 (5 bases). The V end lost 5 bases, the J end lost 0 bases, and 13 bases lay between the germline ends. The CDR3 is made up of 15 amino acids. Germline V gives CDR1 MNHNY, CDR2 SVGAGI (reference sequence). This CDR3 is CASSTQGVLNTEAFF. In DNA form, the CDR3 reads TGTGCCAGCAGTACACAAGGGGTACTGAACACTGAAGCTTTCTTT.

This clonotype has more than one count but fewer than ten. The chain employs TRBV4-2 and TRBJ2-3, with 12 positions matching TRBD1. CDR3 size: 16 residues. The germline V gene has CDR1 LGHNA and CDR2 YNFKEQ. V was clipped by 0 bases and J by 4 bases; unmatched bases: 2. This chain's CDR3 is CASSQDGTGGADTQYF. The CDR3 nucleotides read TGTGCCAGCAGCCAAGATGGGACAGGGGGCGCAGATACGCAGTATTTT.

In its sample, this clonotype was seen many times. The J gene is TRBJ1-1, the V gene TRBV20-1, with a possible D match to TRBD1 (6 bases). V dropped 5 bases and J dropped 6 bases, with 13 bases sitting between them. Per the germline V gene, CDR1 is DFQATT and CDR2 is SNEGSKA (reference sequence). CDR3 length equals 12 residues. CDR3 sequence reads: CSAHLTGPEAFF. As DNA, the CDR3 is TGCAGTGCTCACTTGACAGGCCCTGAAGCTTTCTTT.

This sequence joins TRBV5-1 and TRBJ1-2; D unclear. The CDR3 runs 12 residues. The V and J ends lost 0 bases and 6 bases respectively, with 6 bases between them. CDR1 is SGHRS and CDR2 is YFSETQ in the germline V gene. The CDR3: CASSLAGDGYTF. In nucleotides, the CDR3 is TGCGCCAGCAGCTTGGCCGGGGATGGCTACACCTTC.

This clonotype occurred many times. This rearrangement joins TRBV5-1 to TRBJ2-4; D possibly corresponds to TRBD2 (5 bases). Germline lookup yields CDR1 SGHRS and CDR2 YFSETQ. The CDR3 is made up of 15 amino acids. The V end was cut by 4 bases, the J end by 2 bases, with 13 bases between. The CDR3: CASSPGIISKNIQYF. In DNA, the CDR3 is TGCGCCAGCAGCCCGGGAATCATATCCAAAAACATTCAGTACTTC.

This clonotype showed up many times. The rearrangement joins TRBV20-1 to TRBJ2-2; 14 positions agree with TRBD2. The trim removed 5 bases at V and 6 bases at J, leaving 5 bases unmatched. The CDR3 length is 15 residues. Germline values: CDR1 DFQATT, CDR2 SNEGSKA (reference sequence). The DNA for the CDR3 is TGCAGTGCTCGGCCGGGACTAGCGGGAGCCGGGGAGCTGTTTTTT. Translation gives CSARPGLAGAGELFF.

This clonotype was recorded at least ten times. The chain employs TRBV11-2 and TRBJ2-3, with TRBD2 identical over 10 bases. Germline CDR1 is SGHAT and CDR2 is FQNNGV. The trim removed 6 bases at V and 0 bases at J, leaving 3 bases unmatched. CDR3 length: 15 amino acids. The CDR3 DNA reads TGTGCCAGCAGAAGGACTAGCGGTAGCACAGATACGCAGTATTTT. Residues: CASRRTSGSTDTQYF.

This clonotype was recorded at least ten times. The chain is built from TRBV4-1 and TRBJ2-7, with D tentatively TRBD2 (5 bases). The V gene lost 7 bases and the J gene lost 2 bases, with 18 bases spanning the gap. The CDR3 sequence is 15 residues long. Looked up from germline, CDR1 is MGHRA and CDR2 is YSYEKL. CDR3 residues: CASTRALGDAYEQYF. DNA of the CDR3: TGCGCCAGCACAAGGGCGCTGGGAGATGCCTACGAGCAGTACTTC.

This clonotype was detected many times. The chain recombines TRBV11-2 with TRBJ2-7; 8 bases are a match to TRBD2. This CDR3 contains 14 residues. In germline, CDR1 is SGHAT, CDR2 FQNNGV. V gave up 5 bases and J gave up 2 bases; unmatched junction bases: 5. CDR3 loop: CASSPGRGAYEQYF. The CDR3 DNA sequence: TGTGCCAGCAGCCCGGGGCGGGGGGCCTACGAGCAGTACTTC.

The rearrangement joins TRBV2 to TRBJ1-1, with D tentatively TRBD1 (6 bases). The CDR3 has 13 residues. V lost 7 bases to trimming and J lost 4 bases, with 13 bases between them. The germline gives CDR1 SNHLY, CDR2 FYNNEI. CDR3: CASKGGGSTEAFF. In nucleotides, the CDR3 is TGTGCCAGCAAGGGCGGGGGCTCCACTGAAGCTTTCTTT. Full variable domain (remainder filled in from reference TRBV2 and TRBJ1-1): EPEVTQTPSHQVTQMGQEVILRCVPISNHLYFYWYRQILGQKVEFLVSFYNNEISEKSEIFDDQFSVERPDGSNFTLKIRSTKLEDSAMYFCASKGGGSTEAFFGQGTRLTVV.

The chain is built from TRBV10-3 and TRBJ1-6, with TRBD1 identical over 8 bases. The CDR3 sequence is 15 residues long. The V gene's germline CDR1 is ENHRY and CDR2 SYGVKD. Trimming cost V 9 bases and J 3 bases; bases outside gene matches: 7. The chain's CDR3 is CAISRGLSYNSPLHF. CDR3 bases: TGTGCCATTTCCAGGGGGCTGAGCTATAATTCACCCCTCCACTTT.